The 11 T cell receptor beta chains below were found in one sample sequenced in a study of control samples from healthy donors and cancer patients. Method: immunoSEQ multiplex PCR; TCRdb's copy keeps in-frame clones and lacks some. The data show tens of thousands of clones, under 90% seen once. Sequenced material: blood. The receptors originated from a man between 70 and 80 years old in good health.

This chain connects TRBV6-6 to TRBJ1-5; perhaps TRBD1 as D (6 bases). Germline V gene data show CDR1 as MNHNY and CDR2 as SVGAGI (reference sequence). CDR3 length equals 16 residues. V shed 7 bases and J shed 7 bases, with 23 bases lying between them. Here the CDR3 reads CASTYPHRGQGQPQHF. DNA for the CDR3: TGTGCCAGCACCTACCCCCATCGGGGGCAGGGGCAGCCCCAGCATTTT.

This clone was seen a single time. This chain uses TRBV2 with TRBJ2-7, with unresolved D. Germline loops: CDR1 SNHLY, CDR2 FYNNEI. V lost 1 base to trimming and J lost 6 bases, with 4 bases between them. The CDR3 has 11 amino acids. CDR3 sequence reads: CASSEGPEQYF. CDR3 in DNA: TGTGCCAGCAGTGAAGGGCCCGAGCAGTACTTC. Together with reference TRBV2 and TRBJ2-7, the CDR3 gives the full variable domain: EPEVTQTPSHQVTQMGQEVILRCVPISNHLYFYWYRQILGQKVEFLVSFYNNEISEKSEIFDDQFSVERPDGSNFTLKIRSTKLEDSAMYFCASSEGPEQYFGPGTRLTVT.

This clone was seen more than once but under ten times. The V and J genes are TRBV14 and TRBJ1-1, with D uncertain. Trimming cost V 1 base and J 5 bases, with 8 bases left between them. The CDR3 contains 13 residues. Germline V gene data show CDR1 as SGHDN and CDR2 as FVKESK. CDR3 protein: CASSQAVGTEAFF. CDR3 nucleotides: TGTGCCAGCAGCCAAGCAGTGGGGACTGAAGCTTTCTTT.

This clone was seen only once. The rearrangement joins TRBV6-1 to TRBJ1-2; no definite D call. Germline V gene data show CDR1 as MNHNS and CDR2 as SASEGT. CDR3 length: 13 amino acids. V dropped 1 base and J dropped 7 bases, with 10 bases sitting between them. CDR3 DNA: TGTGCCAGCAGTGAAGAGGTTCTAGGTGGCTACACCTTC. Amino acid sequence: CASSEEVLGGYTF.

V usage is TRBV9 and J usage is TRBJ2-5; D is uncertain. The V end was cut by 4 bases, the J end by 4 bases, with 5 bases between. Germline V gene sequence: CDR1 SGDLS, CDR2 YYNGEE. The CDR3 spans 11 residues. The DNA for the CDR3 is TGTGCCAGCAGCTTTGGAGAGACCCAGTACTTC. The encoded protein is CASSFGETQYF. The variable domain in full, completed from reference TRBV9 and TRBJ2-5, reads DSGVTQTPKHLITATGQRVTLRCSPRSGDLSVYWYQQSLDQGLQFLIQYYNGEERAKGNILERFSAQQFPDLHSELNLSSLELGDSALYFCASSFGETQYFGPGTRLLVL.

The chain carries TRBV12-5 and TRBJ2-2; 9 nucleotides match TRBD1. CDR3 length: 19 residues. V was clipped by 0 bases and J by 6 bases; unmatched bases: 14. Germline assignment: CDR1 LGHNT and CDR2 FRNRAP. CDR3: CASGLVPGTGSQVPGELFF. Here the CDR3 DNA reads TGTGCTAGTGGTTTGGTGCCCGGGACAGGGAGTCAAGTCCCCGGGGAGCTGTTTTTT.

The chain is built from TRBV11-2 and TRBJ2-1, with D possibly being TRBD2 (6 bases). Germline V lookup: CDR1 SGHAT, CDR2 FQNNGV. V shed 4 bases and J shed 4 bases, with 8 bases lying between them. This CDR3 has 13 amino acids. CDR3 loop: CASSWDLYNEQFF. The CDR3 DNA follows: TGTGCCAGCAGCTGGGACTTATACAATGAGCAGTTCTTC.

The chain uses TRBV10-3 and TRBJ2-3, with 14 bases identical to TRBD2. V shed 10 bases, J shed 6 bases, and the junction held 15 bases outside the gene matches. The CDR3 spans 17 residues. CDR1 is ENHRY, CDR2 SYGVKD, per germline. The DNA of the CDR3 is TGTGCCACCAGGGGTCGGACTAGCGGGGGGCCGGGGGATACGCAGTATTTT. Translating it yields CATRGRTSGGPGDTQYF.

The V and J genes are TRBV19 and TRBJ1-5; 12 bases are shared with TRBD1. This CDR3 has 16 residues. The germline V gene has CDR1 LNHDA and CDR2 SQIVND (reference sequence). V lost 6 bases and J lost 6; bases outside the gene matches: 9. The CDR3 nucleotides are TGTGCCAGTAGCCAGGGACAGGGGGCGAGTCGTCAGCCCCAGCATTTT. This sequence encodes CASSQGQGASRQPQHF.

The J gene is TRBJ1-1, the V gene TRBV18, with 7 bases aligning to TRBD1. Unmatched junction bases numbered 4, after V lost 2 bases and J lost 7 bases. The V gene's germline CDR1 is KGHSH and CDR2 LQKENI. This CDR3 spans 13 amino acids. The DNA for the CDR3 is TGTGCCAGCTCACCAAAAGACAGGGATGAAGCTTTCTTT. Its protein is CASSPKDRDEAFF.

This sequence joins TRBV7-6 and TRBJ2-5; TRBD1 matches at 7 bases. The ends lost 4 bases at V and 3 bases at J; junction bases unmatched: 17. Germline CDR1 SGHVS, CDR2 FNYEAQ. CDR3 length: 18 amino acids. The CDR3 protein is CASSYRWTGRPQEETQYF. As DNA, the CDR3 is TGTGCCAGCAGCTACAGGTGGACAGGACGGCCGCAAGAAGAGACCCAGTACTTC.